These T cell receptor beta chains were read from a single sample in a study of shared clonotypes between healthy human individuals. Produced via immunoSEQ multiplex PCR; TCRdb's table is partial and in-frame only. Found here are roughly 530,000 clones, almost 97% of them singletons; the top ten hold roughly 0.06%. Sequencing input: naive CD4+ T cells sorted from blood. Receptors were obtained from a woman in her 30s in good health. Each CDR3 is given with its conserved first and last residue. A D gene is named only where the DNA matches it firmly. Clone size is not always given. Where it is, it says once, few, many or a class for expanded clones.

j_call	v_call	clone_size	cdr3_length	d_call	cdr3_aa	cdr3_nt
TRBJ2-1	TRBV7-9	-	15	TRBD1	CASSSRQGALPEQFF	TGTGCCAGCAGCTCACGACAGGGGGCTCTGCCTGAGCAGTTCTTC
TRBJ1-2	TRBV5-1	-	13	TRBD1	CASSFSTGVGYTF	TGCGCCAGCAGCTTCTCTACAGGGGTTGGCTACACCTTC
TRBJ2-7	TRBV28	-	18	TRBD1	CASSPPPRTGDFSYEQYF	TGTGCCAGCAGTCCGCCGCCCCGGACAGGAGACTTCTCCTACGAGCAGTACTTC
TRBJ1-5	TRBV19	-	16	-	CASSIEGQRGNQPQHF	TGTGCCAGTAGTATAGAGGGGCAAAGGGGCAATCAGCCCCAGCATTTT
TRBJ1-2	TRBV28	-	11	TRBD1	CATGTGAGYTF	TGTGCCACCGGGACAGGCGCTGGCTACACCTTC
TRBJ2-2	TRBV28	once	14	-	CASSQPTATGELFF	TGTGCCAGCAGCCAACCGACAGCGACCGGGGAGCTGTTTTTT
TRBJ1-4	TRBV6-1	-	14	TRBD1	CASSSGGPNEKLFF	TGTGCCAGCAGTTCAGGGGGTCCTAATGAAAAACTGTTTTTT
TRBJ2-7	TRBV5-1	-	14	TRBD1	CASSLGTGLYEQYF	TGCGCCAGCAGCTTAGGGACAGGGCTCTACGAGCAGTACTTC
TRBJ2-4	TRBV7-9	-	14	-	CASSFTGAKNIQYF	TGTGCCAGCAGCTTTACAGGGGCCAAAAACATTCAGTACTTC
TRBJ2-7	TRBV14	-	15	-	CASSPRDIGTYEQYF	TGTGCCAGCAGCCCTAGGGACATCGGGACCTACGAGCAGTACTTC
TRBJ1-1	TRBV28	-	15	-	CASSLPIGMNTEAFF	TGTGCCAGCAGTTTGCCGATAGGGATGAACACTGAAGCTTTCTTT
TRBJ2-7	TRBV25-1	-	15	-	CASSEWVSPAYEQYF	TGTGCCAGCAGTGAATGGGTCTCGCCGGCCTACGAGCAGTACTTC
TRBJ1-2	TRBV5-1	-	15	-	CASSLDGIVTYGYTF	TGCGCCAGCAGCTTGGACGGGATAGTGACTTATGGCTACACCTTC
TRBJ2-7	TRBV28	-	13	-	CASFRDPRAEQYF	TGTGCCAGTTTCCGGGACCCCCGGGCCGAGCAGTACTTC
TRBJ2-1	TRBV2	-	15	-	CASSEILQGEDEQFF	TGTGCCAGCAGTGAAATTTTACAGGGAGAGGATGAGCAGTTCTTC
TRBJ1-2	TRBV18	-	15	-	CASSPPGTTNYGYTF	TGTGCCAGCTCACCACCTGGGACTACTAACTATGGCTACACCTTC
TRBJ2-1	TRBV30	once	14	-	CAWSLGTDYNEQFF	TGTGCCTGGAGTTTGGGTACCGACTACAATGAGCAGTTCTTC
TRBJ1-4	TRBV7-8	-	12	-	CASTGAFEKLFF	TGTGCCAGCACGGGGGCGTTTGAAAAACTGTTTTTT
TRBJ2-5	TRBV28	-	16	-	CASSLWVGLAEETQYF	TGTGCCAGCAGTTTATGGGTCGGGCTAGCAGAAGAGACCCAGTACTTC
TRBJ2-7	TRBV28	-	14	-	CASTQGGIPYEQYF	TGTGCCAGCACCCAGGGGGGGATCCCCTACGAGCAGTACTTC